This TCR beta chain was obtained from a study of T cells in women clearing cervical HPV infection. Study-wide results and limits: Effector/memory and HPV-specific T cells were not isolated, and association timing is unknown. Controls had more TRBV6-7 (0.16%) than cases (about 0.11%).

To note about this clone: Its matching antigen is unknown. The CDR3 end lies 3 residues beyond the end of the read and is filled in from the germline J gene.

Per the germline V gene, CDR1 is SGHDN and CDR2 is FVKESK. The CDR3 runs to 12 residues. Trimming stripped 6 bases from V and 2 bases from J, with 6 bases between. Some clones are missing from TCRdb's copy, which holds only in-frame ones; the method was immunoSEQ multiplex PCR. The sample's table shows about 20,000 clones. This sequence originates from a woman between 18 and 69 years old with a cervical HPV16 infection that either progressed to CIN3+ or cleared (not recorded which). Specimen: blood buffy coat. The rearrangement joins TRBV14 to TRBJ2-3; D unresolved. The CDR3 region is CASSPSTDTQYF. The sequenced part of the CDR3 DNA is TGTGCCAGCAGTCCTTCCACAGATACG.